This paragraph covers one T cell receptor beta chain sequence. The record originates from a study of preoperative IRX-2 immunotherapy in early breast cancer. CDR1 is SGHRS, CDR2 YFSETQ, per germline. The CDR3 loop spans 15 amino acids. Trimming took 4 bases from V and 7 from J; bases not matched to a gene: 12. Assay: immunoSEQ multiplex PCR; the TCRdb copy retains only in-frame clones and omits some. The sample yields around 39,000 clones, over 85% seen once. As to treatment: preoperative locoregional IRX-2 cytokine immunotherapy. Samples came from a phase Ib trial of preoperative locoregional IRX-2 cytokine immunotherapy.

The input for sequencing was tumor tissue, taken after IRX-2 immunotherapy. This sequence joins TRBV5-1 and TRBJ2-7, with 9 nucleotides matching TRBD2. The clonotype was recovered from a human donor with breast cancer. CDR3 nucleotides: TGCGCCAGCAGCCCCCTAGCGGGGTACCCCCTGGAGCAGTACTTC. Translated, it gives CASSPLAGYPLEQYF.